This T cell receptor (beta chain) was profiled in a study of graft-versus-host responses after intestinal transplantation. The wider study: Multivisceral, liver-intestinal, or isolated intestinal grafts went to recipients. Every one of the recipients received anti-thymocyte globulin induction and afterwards took tacrolimus and steroids for around three years. Points from the study as a whole: GvH clones appeared in recipient marrow, some first in ileum or blood. Allografts of patients with graft-donor T cell macrochimerism showed high graft-versus-host to host-versus-graft clone ratios.

As concerns this clone: The antigen remains undetermined.

Measured with immunoSEQ multiplex PCR; TCRdb has only the in-frame clones, and not every one. The table includes about 120,000 clones, 90% to 95% detected once. V lost 4 bases, J lost 7 bases, and 11 bases stayed unmatched. From germline, CDR1 is SGDLS and CDR2 YYNGEE. This CDR3 region has 15 residues. The receptor comes from a human donor who received an intestinal transplant. The chain joins TRBV9 to TRBJ2-1; 7 bases are a match to TRBD1. The sample in question was unstimulated CD8+ T cells sorted from spleen or lymph node cells, obtained before intestinal transplant. The CDR3 DNA follows: TGTGCCAGCAGCCCTTCCGTAGGGGGCCGGAATGAGCAGTTCTTC. This codes for CASSPSVGGRNEQFF.